Listed below are T cell receptor beta chains from one sample, sequenced in a study of T cells in Graves' hyperthyroidism and ophthalmopathy. Using its own MiXCR run on the multiplex PCR reads, TCRdb lists one record per CDR3 protein. The data contain some 98,000 distinct CDR3 sequences, roughly 40% of them singletons. Sequenced sample: peripheral blood or thyroid tissue (not recorded which). These receptors all come from a woman in her twenties or thirties with Graves' hyperthyroidism. Each CDR3 is given with its conserved first and last residue. Each record gives: V gene, J gene, clone size, D gene, CDR3 protein, CDR3 DNA. The D gene is left open where the match is weak. Some rows have no size entry. The others give once, few or many, or a class for an expanded clone.

V: TRBV7-3; J: TRBJ2-7; size: many; D: TRBD2; CDR3: CASSQTSGGTYEQYF; DNA: TGTGCCAGCAGCCAAACTAGCGGGGGCACCTACGAGCAGTACTTC
V: TRBV7-6; J: TRBJ2-7; size: NA; D: TRBD2; CDR3: CASSRGLAGDVYEQYF; DNA: TGTGCCAGCAGCCGGGGACTAGCGGGAGATGTCTACGAGCAGTACTTC
V: TRBV25-1; J: TRBJ2-2; size: many; D: NA; CDR3: CASRHISNTGELFF; DNA: TGTGCCAGCAGGCACATATCGAACACCGGGGAGCTGTTTTTT
V: TRBV20-1; J: TRBJ2-2; size: many; D: NA; CDR3: CSASFIRGTGELFF; DNA: TGCAGTGCTAGCTTTATTCGAGGCACCGGGGAGCTGTTTTTT
V: TRBV6-1; J: TRBJ1-1; size: many; D: NA; CDR3: CASSEMGEAFF; DNA: TGTGCCAGCAGTGAGATGGGTGAAGCTTTCTTT
V: TRBV15; J: TRBJ1-2; size: many; D: TRBD1; CDR3: CATSRGRDSRYNYGYTF; DNA: TGTGCCACCAGCAGAGGTCGGGACAGCCGATATAACTATGGCTACACCTTC
V: TRBV30; J: TRBJ1-6; size: few; D: NA; CDR3: CAWNQIFNSPLHF; DNA: TGTGCCTGGAATCAGATTTTTAATTCACCCCTCCACTTT
V: TRBV19; J: TRBJ1-5; size: many; D: NA; CDR3: CASSMRDFQPQHF; DNA: TGTGCCAGTAGTATGCGGGACTTTCAGCCCCAGCATTTT
V: TRBV14; J: TRBJ2-5; size: once; D: NA; CDR3: CASSLQDTQYF; DNA: TGTGCCAGCAGCCTGCAGGATACCCAGTACTTC
V: TRBV25-1; J: TRBJ1-1; size: many; D: NA; CDR3: CASTPKSLGAYGGAFF; DNA: TGTGCCAGCACCCCCAAGTCGTTGGGGGCGTACGGAGGAGCTTTCTTT
V: TRBV2; J: TRBJ1-2; size: NA; D: TRBD1; CDR3: CATAGTVGDYGYTF; DNA: TGTGCCACCGCCGGGACAGTAGGCGACTATGGCTACACCTTC
V: TRBV20-1; J: TRBJ1-6; size: many; D: NA; CDR3: CSARNGGTVNSPLHF; DNA: TGCAGTGCCCGAAACGGAGGGACGGTAAATTCACCCCTCCACTTT
V: TRBV4-1; J: TRBJ2-2; size: NA; D: NA; CDR3: CASSTRELFF; DNA: TGCGCCAGCAGCACGCGGGAGCTGTTTTTT
V: TRBV3-1; J: TRBJ1-6; size: many; D: TRBD1; CDR3: CASSQSTGLGSPLHF; DNA: TGTGCCAGCAGCCAATCGACAGGGTTGGGGTCACCCCTCCACTTT
V: TRBV20-1; J: TRBJ2-5; size: NA; D: TRBD1; CDR3: CSARAPSTGFETQYF; DNA: TGCAGTGCTAGAGCCCCCTCGACAGGGTTTGAGACCCAGTACTTC
V: TRBV6-1; J: TRBJ1-4; size: NA; D: TRBD1; CDR3: CASRSGTANEKPFF; DNA: TGTGCCAGCAGATCTGGGACAGCTAATGAAAAACCGTTTTTT
V: TRBV5-1; J: TRBJ2-7; size: NA; D: TRBD1; CDR3: CASSLAGQGFTYEQYF; DNA: TGCGCCAGCAGCTTGGCCGGACAGGGGTTTACCTACGAGCAGTACTTC
V: TRBV2; J: TRBJ1-1; size: NA; D: NA; CDR3: CASSEGQAEAFF; DNA: TGTGCCAGCAGTGAAGGGCAAGCTGAAGCTTTCTTT
V: TRBV20-1; J: TRBJ1-2; size: NA; D: TRBD1; CDR3: CSASRDSLTGDGPGYTF; DNA: TGCAGTGCTAGCCGGGACAGCCTCACCGGGGACGGACCTGGCTACACCTTC
V: TRBV14; J: TRBJ2-5; size: many; D: NA; CDR3: CASSQDNFMMETQYF; DNA: TGTGCCAGCAGCCAAGATAATTTTATGATGGAGACCCAGTACTTC
V: TRBV7-9; J: TRBJ1-5; size: few; D: NA; CDR3: CASSQGRVLTHPPKEPQHF; DNA: TGCGCCAGCAGCCAAGGCAGAGTACTGACACATCCCCCGAAAGAGCCCCAGCATTTT
V: TRBV7-2; J: TRBJ2-3; size: NA; D: NA; CDR3: CASSFRAGQGTDTQYF; DNA: TGTGCCAGCAGCTTTCGAGCCGGGCAAGGCACAGATACGCAGTATTTT
V: TRBV6-1; J: TRBJ2-7; size: many; D: TRBD2; CDR3: CASSPTGTRGTSGRAEQYF; DNA: TGTGCCAGCAGCCCCACCGGAACCCGCGGGACTAGCGGGAGGGCCGAGCAGTACTTC
V: TRBV10-3; J: TRBJ2-6; size: NA; D: NA; CDR3: CAISVDGRANVLTF; DNA: TGTGCCATCAGTGTAGACGGGAGGGCCAACGTCCTGACTTTC
V: TRBV7-9; J: TRBJ1-1; size: many; D: NA; CDR3: CANSLDNGEAFF; DNA: TGTGCCAACAGCTTAGATAACGGGGAAGCTTTCTTT
V: TRBV7-9; J: TRBJ1-5; size: NA; D: NA; CDR3: CASSFGGINQPQHF; DNA: TGTGCCAGCAGCTTTGGAGGGATCAATCAGCCCCAGCATTTT
V: TRBV29-1; J: TRBJ2-7; size: many; D: NA; CDR3: CSVDLGYEQYF; DNA: TGCAGCGTTGATCTAGGTTACGAGCAGTACTTC
V: TRBV5-8; J: TRBJ1-2; size: many; D: NA; CDR3: CASSTIHYGASGYTF; DNA: TGTGCCAGCAGCACGATCCATTATGGGGCGTCGGGCTACACCTTC
V: TRBV30; J: TRBJ1-1; size: NA; D: TRBD1; CDR3: CAWSPDRPEAFF; DNA: TGTGCCTGGAGTCCGGACAGGCCTGAAGCTTTCTTT
V: TRBV11-2; J: TRBJ1-2; size: NA; D: NA; CDR3: CASSLRQDTYGYTF; DNA: TGTGCCAGCAGCCTGCGACAGGACACCTATGGCTACACCTTC
V: TRBV6-5; J: TRBJ2-7; size: many; D: NA; CDR3: CASTPTGTVYEQYF; DNA: TGTGCCAGCACTCCGACCGGGACGGTATACGAGCAGTACTTC
V: TRBV2; J: TRBJ2-6; size: many; D: NA; CDR3: CASSGVGSGANVLTF; DNA: TGTGCCAGCAGTGGGGTGGGCTCTGGGGCCAACGTCCTGACTTTC
V: TRBV13; J: TRBJ2-2; size: few; D: TRBD1; CDR3: CASSPDRVGELFF; DNA: TGTGCCAGCAGCCCGGACAGGGTCGGGGAGCTGTTTTTT
V: TRBV7-9; J: TRBJ1-1; size: many; D: NA; CDR3: CASSLSGTEAFF; DNA: TGTGCCAGCAGCTTAAGCGGCACTGAAGCTTTCTTT
V: TRBV7-9; J: TRBJ2-7; size: NA; D: TRBD2; CDR3: CASSRWAGLADYDF; DNA: TGTGCCAGCAGCCGATGGGCGGGACTAGCGGATTATGACTTC
V: TRBV30; J: TRBJ2-7; size: many; D: NA; CDR3: CAWALDYEQYF; DNA: TGTGCCTGGGCATTAGACTACGAGCAGTACTTC
V: TRBV2; J: TRBJ2-7; size: many; D: NA; CDR3: CASRERGRYEQYF; DNA: TGTGCCAGCAGGGAACGGGGGCGCTACGAGCAGTACTTC
V: TRBV5-1; J: TRBJ2-7; size: many; D: TRBD2; CDR3: CASSWGLAGETYEQYF; DNA: TGCGCCAGCAGCTGGGGACTAGCGGGAGAAACCTACGAGCAGTACTTC
V: TRBV10-3; J: TRBJ1-4; size: many; D: NA; CDR3: CAISESFGNAGDRFF; DNA: TGTGCCATCAGTGAGTCTTTCGGGAACGCAGGAGATCGGTTTTTT
V: TRBV20-1; J: TRBJ2-7; size: NA; D: TRBD1; CDR3: CSARPGTVYEQYF; DNA: TGCAGTGCTAGGCCCGGGACAGTCTACGAGCAGTACTTC
V: TRBV10-3; J: TRBJ1-2; size: few; D: NA; CDR3: CAISESMPDGYTF; DNA: TGTGCCATCAGTGAGTCGATGCCGGATGGCTACACCTTC
V: TRBV5-1; J: TRBJ2-7; size: many; D: TRBD2; CDR3: CASSLEAGGPREQYF; DNA: TGCGCCAGCAGCTTGGAGGCGGGAGGGCCGCGGGAGCAGTACTTC
V: TRBV5-1; J: TRBJ2-3; size: few; D: NA; CDR3: CASSLDWPTDTQYF; DNA: TGCGCCAGCAGCTTGGACTGGCCCACAGATACGCAGTATTTT
V: TRBV4-1; J: TRBJ2-7; size: many; D: NA; CDR3: CASSQAQGPYEQYF; DNA: TGCGCCAGCAGCCAAGCGCAGGGACCCTACGAGCAGTACTTC
V: TRBV2; J: TRBJ2-6; size: NA; D: NA; CDR3: CASSAEFSGADALTF; DNA: TGTGCCAGCAGTGCCGAGTTCTCTGGGGCCGACGCCCTGACTTTC
V: TRBV5-8; J: TRBJ2-2; size: few; D: NA; CDR3: CASSLGVLRAGETGELFF; DNA: TGTGCCAGCAGCTTGGGCGTCCTCAGGGCCGGGGAAACCGGGGAGCTGTTTTTT
V: TRBV12-3/TRBV12-4; J: TRBJ1-5; size: many; D: NA; CDR3: CASSFTGSLNQPQHF; DNA: TGTGCCAGCAGTTTTACAGGGTCCCTTAATCAGCCCCAGCATTTT
V: TRBV7-2; J: TRBJ1-2; size: NA; D: NA; CDR3: CASSSSPEGRYGYTF; DNA: TGTGCCAGCAGCTCATCGCCCGAGGGGCGCTATGGCTACACCTTC
V: TRBV28; J: TRBJ1-2; size: NA; D: NA; CDR3: CASSSRSSRIRYGYTF; DNA: TGTGCCAGCAGTTCGAGATCCTCGAGGATCCGCTATGGCTACACCTTC